This T cell receptor (beta chain) was recovered during a study of CD4 T cells in relation to SARS-CoV-2 and coronaviruses. About the research overall: TCR beta CDR3s were sequenced after roughly nine-day antigen culture of PBMCs.

Survey-level TCR-beta sequencing used DNA from CEF-cultured naive and memory CD4+ T cells. Assay used: immunoSEQ multiplex PCR; TCRdb lists only in-frame clones, some missing. The sample shows 36,000 or so clones, around four fifths of them seen only once. Study-wide points: Monoreactive clones expanded significantly more to SARS-CoV-2 than crossreactive clones did.

This clone was observed a few times. What it recognizes is unknown. More than 8.5 x 10^4 naive or memory CD4+ cells were cultured with CEF peptides for under twelve days. The germline gives CDR1 MGHRA, CDR2 YSYEKL. J was trimmed by 2 bases and V by 4 bases; bases with no gene match: 10. The CDR3 length is 17 residues. This rearrangement joins TRBV4-1 to TRBJ2-3, with 9 bases that match TRBD2. This sequence originates from an adult with COVID-19. Sequencing was performed on memory CD4+ T cells from PBMCs, cultured in vitro. The CDR3 coding sequence is TGCGCCAGCAGCCGAACACCGGGACTAGCTGTCACAGATACGCAGTATTTT. It yields the protein CASSRTPGLAVTDTQYF.